Given below is one T cell receptor (beta chain) in context. A few counts support this clonotype. Its antigen is not yet known. The input lacks base qualities; no much larger clone sits a single base away. The CDR3 starts with the cysteine, ends with the phenylalanine, and has 16 residues. CDR3 DNA is the only sequence kept; it has 48 bases, read in frame from the first base. The germline V gene supplies CDR1 KGHSH and CDR2 LQKENI. Unmatched junction bases come to 7, with V trimmed by 3 bases and J by 3 bases. These data belong to a study of T-cell reconstitution after alpha-beta-depleted transplantation in children (TCRdb year 2016). About the full investigation: Using TCR repertoire profiling, the study quantitatively followed how T-cell immune reconstitution unfolded in children after TCRalphabeta/CD19-depleted allogeneic hematopoietic cell transplantation. Results the study describes overall, beyond this receptor: About two months after transplant, the apparently early recovery of alphabetaT-cell counts reportedly depended on just several hundred clones that had expanded rapidly and came from non-depleted graft cells. The frequencies of hyperexpanded clones fell over the following months, and after one year, T-cell counts and TCRbeta diversity were mostly attributed to newly produced T cells. In some patients, the high TCRbeta diversity seen at day 60 was put down to recipient T cells and intrathymic progenitors that had survived conditioning.

Libraries were constructed by PCR. TCRdb shows the sequencer as Illumina HiSeq 2500. TCR libraries were prepared with molecular barcoding, using unique molecular identifiers to normalize TCRbeta repertoire quantification. Using fastp trimming at Q25 and MiXCR clonotype assembly, TCRdb reanalyzed the public sequencing data and kept in-frame beta chains. Every distinct CDR3 protein forms one entry, paired with its most common genes and DNA. This sample holds approximately 110,000 distinct CDR3 sequences; about 21% were observed only once. About 10% of the sample comes from the top ten. The treatment or condition label here, explained by the study, means: allogeneic hematopoietic cell transplantation with graft depleted of TCRalphabeta T cells and CD19 B cells. TCRalphabeta/CD19-depleted allogeneic hematopoietic cell grafts were given to the transplant recipients, all of whom were children.

The V and J genes are TRBV18 and TRBJ2-2; TRBD1 lines up with 7 middle nucleotides. The sequence came from a male patient aged 2-15 years who had a stem cell transplant for chronic granulomatous disease, so the T cells may come from the graft donor. The source material was PBMCs, mostly from graft donor cells, sampled 180 days after TCRalphabeta/CD19-depleted stem cell transplant. The CDR3 amino acid sequence is: CASSPAGTADTGELFF. The DNA sequence reads TGTGCCAGCTCACCGGCCGGGACAGCCGACACCGGGGAGCTGTTTTTT.